The TCR beta chain described here comes from a study of blood T cells in healthy people across ages. Study-wide points: Across samples, TCR beta diversity tracked strongly with naive T cell percentage.

As regards this clonotype: Antigen unknown.

Sample-barcoded 5' priming and a J-beta primer mix drove a second PCR of roughly 6 to 12 cycles. MiXCR was run by TCRdb on the 5' RACE reads, yielding one entry per CDR3 protein. The sample has some 1,800,000 distinct CDR3 sequences, more than 35% seen once; the top ten hold roughly 24%. With 5 bases clipped from V and 6 bases from J, the junction kept 11 bases outside the gene matches. CDR3 length: 15 residues. The genes are TRBV12-3 or TRBV12-4 and TRBJ2-7, with TRBD1 matching over 9 bases. This sequence originates from a human donor in good health. Sequencing input: blood. The CDR3 loop reads CASSQAWGQGSEQYF. DNA for the CDR3: TGTGCCAGCAGTCAAGCTTGGGGACAGGGATCCGAGCAGTACTTC.